This TCR beta chain was identified in a study of blood T cell repertoires in COVID-19. The wider study: Sites across the United States, Italy and Spain contributed samples from acute and convalescent COVID-19.

The table came from immunoSEQ multiplex PCR; TCRdb's copy has only in-frame clones and leaves some out. The table lists 140,000 or so clones, about four fifths of them singletons. The V and J ends lost 6 bases and 0 bases respectively, with 9 bases between them. CDR1 is SGHAT and CDR2 is FQNNGV in the germline V gene. This CDR3 has 15 residues. The V and J genes are TRBV11-2 and TRBJ2-6; weak D call: TRBD2 (5 bases). The sequenced material came from peripheral blood. The receptor was isolated from a human donor in a cohort sampled during active COVID-19. The CDR3 is CASRPGSSGANVLTF. DNA for the CDR3: TGTGCCAGCAGGCCTGGGAGCTCTGGGGCCAACGTCCTGACTTTC.